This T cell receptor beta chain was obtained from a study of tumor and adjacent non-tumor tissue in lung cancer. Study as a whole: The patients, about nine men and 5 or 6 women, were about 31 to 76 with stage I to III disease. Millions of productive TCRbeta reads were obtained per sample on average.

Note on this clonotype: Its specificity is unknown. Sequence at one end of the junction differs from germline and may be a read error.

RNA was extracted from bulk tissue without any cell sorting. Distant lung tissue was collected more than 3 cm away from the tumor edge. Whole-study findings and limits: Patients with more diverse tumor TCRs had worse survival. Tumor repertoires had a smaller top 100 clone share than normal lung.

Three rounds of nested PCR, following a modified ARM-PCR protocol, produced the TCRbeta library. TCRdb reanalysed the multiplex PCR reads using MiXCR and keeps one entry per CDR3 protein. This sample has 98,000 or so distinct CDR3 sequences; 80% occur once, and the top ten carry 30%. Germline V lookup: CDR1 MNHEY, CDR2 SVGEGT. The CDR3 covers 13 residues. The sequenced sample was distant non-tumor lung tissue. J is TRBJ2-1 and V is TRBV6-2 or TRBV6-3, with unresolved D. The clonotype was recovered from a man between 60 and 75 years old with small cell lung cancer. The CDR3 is CVSSTGPNNERFF. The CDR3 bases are TGTGTCAGTAGTACCGGTCCTAACAATGAGCGGTTCTTC.